This TCR beta chain is drawn from a study of technical replicates of blood from a handful of donors. Only in-frame clones appear in the TCRdb table, and some are missing; sequencing was by immunoSEQ multiplex PCR. The data show about 97,000 clones, with about 95% seen just once and around 0.33% held by the top ten. The CDR3 spans 18 residues. This clonotype was sampled from a human donor in good health. The rearrangement links TRBV12-2 to TRBJ2-7; the table names TRBD2, a call not compared with the DNA. TRBV12-2 is described as a pseudogene. The source material was T cells isolated from PBMCs. The CDR3 DNA follows: TGTGCAAGTCGCTCACCGCGTACCCATAGCGGGAGGCCTGGGGAGCAGTACTTC. This translates into CASRSPRTHSGRPGEQYF.